Detailed here is one T cell receptor beta chain. The data stem from a study of Ad26.COV2.S vaccination and SARS-CoV-2 variants. Treatment noted: over 15 received Ad26.COV2.S at low or high dose, single or two shots; a few received placebo; per-sample allocation not given. The investigators took samples on day 63 after the first vaccine or placebo injection. The V and J ends lost 0 bases and 3 bases respectively, with 9 bases between them. Germline lookup yields CDR1 SEHNR and CDR2 FQNEAQ (reference sequence). The CDR3 totals 14 residues. Profiled with immunoSEQ multiplex PCR; TCRdb holds only in-frame clones, not every one. The sample gives 350,000 to 450,000 clones, around 93% of which show up once; more than 1.5% is in the top ten.

The TCR originated in a person between 18 and 59 years old who received the Ad26.COV2.S COVID-19 vaccine or a placebo. The genes are TRBV7-9 and TRBJ2-7; D is perhaps TRBD1 or TRBD2 (5 bases each). This specimen consisted of peripheral blood, obtained in a trial of Ad26.COV2.S vaccine versus placebo. As DNA, the CDR3 is TGTGCCAGCAGCTTAGCCCAGGGACGCTACGAGCAGTACTTC. Encoded protein: CASSLAQGRYEQYF.